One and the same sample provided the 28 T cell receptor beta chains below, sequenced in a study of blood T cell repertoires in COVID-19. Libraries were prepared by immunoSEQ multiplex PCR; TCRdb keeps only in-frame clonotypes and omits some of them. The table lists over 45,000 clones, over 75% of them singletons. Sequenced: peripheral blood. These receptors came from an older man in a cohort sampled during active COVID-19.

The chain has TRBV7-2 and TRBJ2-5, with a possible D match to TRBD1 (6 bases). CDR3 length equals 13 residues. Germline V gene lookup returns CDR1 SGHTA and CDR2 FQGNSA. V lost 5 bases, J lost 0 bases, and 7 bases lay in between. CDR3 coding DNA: TGTGCCAGCAGCCGGACAGACCAAGAGACCCAGTACTTC. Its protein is CASSRTDQETQYF.

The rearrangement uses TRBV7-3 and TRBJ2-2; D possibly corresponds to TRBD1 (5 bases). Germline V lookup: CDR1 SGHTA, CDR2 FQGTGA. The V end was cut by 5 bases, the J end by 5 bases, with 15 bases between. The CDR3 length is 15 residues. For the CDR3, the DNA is TGTGCCAGCAGCGCCCAGGGTAGACAAACCGGGGAGCTGTTTTTT. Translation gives CASSAQGRQTGELFF.

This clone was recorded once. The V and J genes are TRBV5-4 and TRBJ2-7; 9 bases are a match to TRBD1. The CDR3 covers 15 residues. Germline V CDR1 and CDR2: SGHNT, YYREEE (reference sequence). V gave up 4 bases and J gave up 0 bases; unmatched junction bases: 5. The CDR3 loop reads CASSIRDRASYEQYF. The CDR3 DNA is TGTGCCAGCAGCATCCGGGACAGGGCCTCCTACGAGCAGTACTTC.

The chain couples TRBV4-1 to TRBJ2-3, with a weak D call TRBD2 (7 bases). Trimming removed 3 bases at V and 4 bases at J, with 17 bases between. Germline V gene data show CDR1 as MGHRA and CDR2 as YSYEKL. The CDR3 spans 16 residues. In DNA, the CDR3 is TGCGCCAGCAGCCAGGGGGGCGGGAGTTTCGCAGATACGCAGTATTTT. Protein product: CASSQGGGSFADTQYF.

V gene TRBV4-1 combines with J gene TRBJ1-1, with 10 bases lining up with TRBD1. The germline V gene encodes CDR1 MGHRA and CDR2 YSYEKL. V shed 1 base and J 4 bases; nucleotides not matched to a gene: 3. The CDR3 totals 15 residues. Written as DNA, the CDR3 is TGCGCCAGCAGCCAAGTTTGGACAGGGGGCACTGAAGCTTTCTTT. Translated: CASSQVWTGGTEAFF.

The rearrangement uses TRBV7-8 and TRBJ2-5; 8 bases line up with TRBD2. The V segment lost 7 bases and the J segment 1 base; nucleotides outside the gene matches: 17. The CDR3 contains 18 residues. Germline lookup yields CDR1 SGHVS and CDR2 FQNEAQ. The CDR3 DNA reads TGTGCCAGCAAAACGGCCCGACGGCTAGCGGGCCTCCAAGAGACCCAGTACTTC. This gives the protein CASKTARRLAGLQETQYF.

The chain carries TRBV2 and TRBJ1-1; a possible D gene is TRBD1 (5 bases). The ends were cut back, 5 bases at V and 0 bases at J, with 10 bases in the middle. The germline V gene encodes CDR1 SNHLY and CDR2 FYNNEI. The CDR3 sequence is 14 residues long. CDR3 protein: CASSRQILNTEAFF. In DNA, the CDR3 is TGTGCCAGCAGTCGACAGATATTGAACACTGAAGCTTTCTTT.

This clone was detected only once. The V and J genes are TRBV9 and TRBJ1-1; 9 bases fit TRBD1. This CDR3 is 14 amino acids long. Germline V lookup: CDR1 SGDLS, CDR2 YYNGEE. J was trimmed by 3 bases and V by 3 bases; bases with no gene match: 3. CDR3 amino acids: CASSARDRDTEAFF. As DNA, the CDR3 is TGTGCCAGCAGCGCCCGGGACAGGGACACTGAAGCTTTCTTT.

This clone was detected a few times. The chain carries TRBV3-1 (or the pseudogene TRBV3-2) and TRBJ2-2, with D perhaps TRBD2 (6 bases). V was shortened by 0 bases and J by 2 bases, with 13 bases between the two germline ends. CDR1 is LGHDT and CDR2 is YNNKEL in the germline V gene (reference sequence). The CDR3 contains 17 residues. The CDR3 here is CASSQDRISGNTGELFF. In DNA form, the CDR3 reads TGTGCCAGCAGCCAAGATCGGATTAGCGGTAACACCGGGGAGCTGTTTTTT.

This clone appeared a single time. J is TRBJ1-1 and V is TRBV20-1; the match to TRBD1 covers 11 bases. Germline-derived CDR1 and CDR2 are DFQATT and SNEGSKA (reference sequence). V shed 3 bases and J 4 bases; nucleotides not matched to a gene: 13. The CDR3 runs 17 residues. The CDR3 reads CSASPRDRGSLGTEAFF. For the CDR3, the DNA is TGCAGTGCTAGTCCCCGGGACAGGGGGTCTCTGGGCACTGAAGCTTTCTTT.

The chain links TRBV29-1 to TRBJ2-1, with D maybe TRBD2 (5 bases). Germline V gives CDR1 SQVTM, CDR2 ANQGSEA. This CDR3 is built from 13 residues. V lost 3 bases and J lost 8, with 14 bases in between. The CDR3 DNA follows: TGCAGCGTTGATAAGGTAGCGAGCGATGAGCAGTTCTTC. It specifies CSVDKVASDEQFF.

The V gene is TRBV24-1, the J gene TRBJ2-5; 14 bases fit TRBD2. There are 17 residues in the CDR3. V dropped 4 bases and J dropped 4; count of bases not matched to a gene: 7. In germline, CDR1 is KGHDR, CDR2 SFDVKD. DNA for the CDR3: TGTGCCACCAGTGACTCAGGACTAGCGGGGGGTAGAGAGACCCAGTACTTC. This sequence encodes CATSDSGLAGGRETQYF.

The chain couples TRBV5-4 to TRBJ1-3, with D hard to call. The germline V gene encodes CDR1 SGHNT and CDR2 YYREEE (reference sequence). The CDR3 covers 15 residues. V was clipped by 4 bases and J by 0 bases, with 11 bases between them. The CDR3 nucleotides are TGTGCCAGCAGCCCGGACTACTACTCTGGAAACACCATATATTTT. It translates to CASSPDYYSGNTIYF.

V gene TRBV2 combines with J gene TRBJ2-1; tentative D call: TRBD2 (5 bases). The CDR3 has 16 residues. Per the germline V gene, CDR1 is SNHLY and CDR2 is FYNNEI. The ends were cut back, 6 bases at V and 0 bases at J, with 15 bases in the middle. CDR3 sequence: CASSPKLVVSYNEQFF. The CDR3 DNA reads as TGTGCCAGCAGCCCAAAACTAGTCGTCTCCTACAATGAGCAGTTCTTC.

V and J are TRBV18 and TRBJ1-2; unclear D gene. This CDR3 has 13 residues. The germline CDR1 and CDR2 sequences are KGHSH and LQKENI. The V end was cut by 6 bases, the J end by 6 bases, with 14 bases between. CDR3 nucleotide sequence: TGTGCCAGCTCGCCCCGGAGTTTCGATGGCTACACCTTC. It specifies CASSPRSFDGYTF.

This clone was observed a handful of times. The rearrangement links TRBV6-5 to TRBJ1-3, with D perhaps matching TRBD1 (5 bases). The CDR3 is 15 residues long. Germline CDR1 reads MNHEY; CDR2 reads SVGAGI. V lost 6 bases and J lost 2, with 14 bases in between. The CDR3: CASRISDRAGNTIYF. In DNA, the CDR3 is TGTGCCAGCAGGATTTCAGACAGAGCTGGAAACACCATATATTTT.

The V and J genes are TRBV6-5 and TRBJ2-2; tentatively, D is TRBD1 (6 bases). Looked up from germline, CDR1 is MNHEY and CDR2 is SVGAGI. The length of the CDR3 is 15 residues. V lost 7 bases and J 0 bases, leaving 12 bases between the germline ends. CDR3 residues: CASTWTVANTGELFF. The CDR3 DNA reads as TGTGCCAGCACCTGGACAGTCGCGAACACCGGGGAGCTGTTTTTT.

The CDR3 sequence: CASSPSGDRNNYGYTF. The CDR3 DNA follows: TGTGCCAGCTCACCATCAGGGGACAGGAATAACTATGGCTACACCTTC. The chain joins TRBV18 to TRBJ1-2, with TRBD1 identical over 8 bases. CDR3 size: 16 residues. Germline values: CDR1 KGHSH, CDR2 LQKENI. The V and J ends lost 2 bases and 1 base, in that order; junction bases with no gene match: 6.

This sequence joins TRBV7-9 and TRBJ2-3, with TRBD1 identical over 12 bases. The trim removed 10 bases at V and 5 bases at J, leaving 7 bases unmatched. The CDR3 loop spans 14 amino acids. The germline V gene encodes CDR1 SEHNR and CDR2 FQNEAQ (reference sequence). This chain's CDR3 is CATTGQGAGDTQYF. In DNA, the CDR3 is TGTGCCACTACGGGACAGGGGGCTGGAGATACGCAGTATTTT.

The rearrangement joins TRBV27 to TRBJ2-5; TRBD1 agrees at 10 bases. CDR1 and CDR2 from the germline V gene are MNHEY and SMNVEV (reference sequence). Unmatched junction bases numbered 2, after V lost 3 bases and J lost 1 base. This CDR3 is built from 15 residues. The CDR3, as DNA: TGTGCCAGCAGTTTGACAGGGGGCCTCCAAGAGACCCAGTACTTC. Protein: CASSLTGGLQETQYF.

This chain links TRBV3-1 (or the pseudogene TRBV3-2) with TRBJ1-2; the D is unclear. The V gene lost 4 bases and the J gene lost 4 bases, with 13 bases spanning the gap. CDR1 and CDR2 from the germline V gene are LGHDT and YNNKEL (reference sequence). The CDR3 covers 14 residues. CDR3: CASSRGGGIYGYTF. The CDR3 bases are TGTGCCAGCAGCCGCGGCGGAGGGATCTATGGCTACACCTTC.

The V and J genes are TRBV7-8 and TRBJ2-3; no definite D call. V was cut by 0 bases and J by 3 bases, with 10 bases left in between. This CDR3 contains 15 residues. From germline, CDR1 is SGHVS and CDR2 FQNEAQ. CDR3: CASSLALVKTDTQYF. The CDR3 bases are TGTGCCAGCAGCTTAGCTCTAGTTAAAACAGATACGCAGTATTTT. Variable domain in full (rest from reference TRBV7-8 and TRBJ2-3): GAGVSQSPRYKVAKRGQDVALRCDPISGHVSLFWYQQALGQGPEFLTYFQNEAQLDKSGLPSDRFFAERPEGSVSTLKIQRTQQEDSAVYLCASSLALVKTDTQYFGPGTRLTVL.

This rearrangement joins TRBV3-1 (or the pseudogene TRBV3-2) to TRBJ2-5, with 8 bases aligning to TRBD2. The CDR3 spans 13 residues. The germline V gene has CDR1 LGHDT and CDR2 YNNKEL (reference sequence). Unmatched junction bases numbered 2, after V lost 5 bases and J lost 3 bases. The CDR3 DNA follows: TGTGCCAGCAGCATTAGCGGGGAAGAGACCCAGTACTTC. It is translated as CASSISGEETQYF.

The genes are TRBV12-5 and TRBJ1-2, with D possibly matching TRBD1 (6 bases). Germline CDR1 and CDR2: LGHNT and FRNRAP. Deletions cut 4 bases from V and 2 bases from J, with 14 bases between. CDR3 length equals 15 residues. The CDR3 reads CASGSLTGSNYGYTF. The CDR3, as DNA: TGTGCTAGTGGTTCCCTGACAGGATCGAACTATGGCTACACCTTC.

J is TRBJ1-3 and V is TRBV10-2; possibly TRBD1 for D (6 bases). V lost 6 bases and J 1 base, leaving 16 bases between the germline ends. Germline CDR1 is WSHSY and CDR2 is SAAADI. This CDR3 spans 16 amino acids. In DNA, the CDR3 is TGCGCCAGCAGCCCTCGTCAGGGGAATTCTGGAAACACCATATATTTT. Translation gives CASSPRQGNSGNTIYF.

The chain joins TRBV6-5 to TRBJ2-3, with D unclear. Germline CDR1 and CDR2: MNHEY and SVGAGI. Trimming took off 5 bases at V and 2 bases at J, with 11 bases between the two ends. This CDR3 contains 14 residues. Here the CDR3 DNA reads TGTGCCAGCAGTCGAGACAAAATCACAGATACGCAGTATTTT. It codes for CASSRDKITDTQYF.

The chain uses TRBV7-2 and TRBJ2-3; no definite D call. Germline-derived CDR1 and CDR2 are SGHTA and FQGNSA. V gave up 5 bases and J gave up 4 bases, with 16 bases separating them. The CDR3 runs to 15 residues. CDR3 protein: CASSKRVGQADTQYF. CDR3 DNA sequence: TGTGCCAGCAGCAAAAGAGTAGGCCAGGCAGATACGCAGTATTTT.

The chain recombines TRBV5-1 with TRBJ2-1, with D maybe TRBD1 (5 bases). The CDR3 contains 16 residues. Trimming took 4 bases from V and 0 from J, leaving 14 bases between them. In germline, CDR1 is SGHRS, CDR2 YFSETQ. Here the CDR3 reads CASSPSGASSYNEQFF. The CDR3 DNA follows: TGCGCCAGCAGCCCCAGTGGGGCCAGCTCCTACAATGAGCAGTTCTTC.